The table lists the clone carrying this T cell receptor (beta chain) with a count of one. The antigen remains undetermined. The V and J ends lost 0 bases and 8 bases respectively, with 14 bases between them. This CDR3 region has 14 residues. Per the germline V gene, CDR1 is SGDLS and CDR2 is YYNGEE. This entry is derived from a study of OX40 agonist ivuxolimab in advanced cancers. Study in general: Enrolled patients in dose escalation had cancers that were hepatocellular carcinoma, melanoma, renal cell or head and neck cancer. Study-wide results and caveats: Clonal expansion by week 6 occurred in CD4+ and CD8+ blood T cells (at 0.1 to 3.0 mg/kg).

Libraries were prepared by immunoSEQ multiplex PCR; TCRdb keeps only in-frame clonotypes and omits some of them. The sample comprises 20,000 to 30,000 clones, around 78% of which are singletons, and 18% rests with the top ten. A history of autoimmune disease or systemic immunosuppression excluded patients. Blood draws occurred at baseline, cycle 4 day 1, and cycle 7 day 1. This chain connects TRBV9 to TRBJ1-2; tentative D call: TRBD1 (6 bases). The sample here was CD4+ or CD8+ T cells sorted from blood, taken in a trial of the OX40 agonist ivuxolimab. This TCR derives from an adult with an advanced solid tumor such as melanoma, head and neck, liver or kidney cancer. CDR3 bases: TGTGCCAGCAGCGTAGGCGGGGGCTTGGGAGGCTACACCTTC. It yields the protein CASSVGGGLGGYTF.